The 26 T cell receptor beta chains listed next were all sequenced from one sample in a study of cytomegalovirus exposure and HLA in healthy donors. PCR used 60 Vbeta primers and 13 Jbeta primers. Only in-frame clones appear in the TCRdb table, and some are missing; sequencing was by immunoSEQ multiplex PCR. The table has 150,000 to 200,000 clones, roughly 70% seen once; the top ten hold 2.8%. The sequenced sample consisted of PBMCs. These receptors all stem from a woman aged 40 to 50 in good health and CMV-seropositive.

This clone was observed once. The rearrangement uses TRBV7-3 and TRBJ1-2; the D gene is possibly TRBD1 (5 bases). From germline, CDR1 is SGHTA and CDR2 FQGTGA. Trimming pared 5 bases from V and 7 bases from J, leaving 14 bases between. The CDR3 covers 13 residues. This CDR3 reads CASSKDMGGGYTF. In DNA, the CDR3 is TGTGCCAGCAGCAAGGACATGGGGGGTGGCTACACCTTC.

J is TRBJ2-1 and V is TRBV7-2; 9 nucleotides line up with TRBD2. V lost 5 bases and J lost 0; bases outside the gene matches: 5. The germline V gene encodes CDR1 SGHTA and CDR2 FQGNSA. This CDR3 region has 16 residues. The CDR3 reads CASSAISGSSYNEQFF. CDR3 sequence (DNA): TGTGCCAGCAGCGCGATTAGCGGGAGCTCCTACAATGAGCAGTTCTTC.

The J gene is TRBJ1-1, the V gene TRBV19; a weak D match, TRBD1 (5 bases). V was trimmed by 6 bases and J by 2 bases, leaving 7 bases between them. The CDR3 has 12 residues. In germline, CDR1 is LNHDA, CDR2 SQIVND (reference sequence). CDR3 region: CASRRGNTEAFF. In DNA form, the CDR3 reads TGTGCCAGTAGAAGGGGAAACACTGAAGCTTTCTTT.

V gene TRBV6-6 combines with J gene TRBJ2-5, with D unresolved. V lost 0 bases and J lost 4, with 9 bases in between. The length of the CDR3 is 14 residues. The germline CDR1 and CDR2 sequences are MNHNY and SVGAGI (reference sequence). CDR3 DNA: TGTGCCAGCAGTTACTCGAAGAGTAGAGAGACCCAGTACTTC. It specifies CASSYSKSRETQYF.

The rearrangement uses TRBV7-2 and TRBJ2-5; 7 bases agree with TRBD1. The J call is uncertain, as TRBJ2-7 better fits the DNA end. Germline assignment: CDR1 SGHTA and CDR2 FQGNSA. The CDR3 is made up of 15 amino acids. The CDR3 reads CASSRNRDSFNEQYF. In nucleotides, the CDR3 is TGTGCCAGCAGCCGCAACCGGGACAGTTTCAACGAGCAGTACTTC.

The V call is TRBV27, the J call TRBJ2-2; D gene ambiguous. Trimming removed 4 bases at V and 1 base at J, with 7 bases between. The CDR3 loop spans 14 amino acids. The germline CDR1 and CDR2 sequences are MNHEY and SMNVEV (reference sequence). The DNA of the CDR3 is TGTGCCAGCAGTTACAGTCGGAACACCGGGGAGCTGTTTTTT. Translation gives CASSYSRNTGELFF.

This clone occurred a few times. V is TRBV6-5 and J is TRBJ2-6, with no clear D. This CDR3 spans 14 amino acids. The germline V gene encodes CDR1 MNHEY and CDR2 SVGAGI. V lost 5 bases and J 2 bases, leaving 7 bases between the germline ends. DNA of the CDR3: TGTGCCAGCAGTGGAGATGCTGGGGCCAACGTCCTGACTTTC. The encoded protein is CASSGDAGANVLTF.

The rearrangement joins TRBV6-1 to TRBJ1-1; D not certain. V was pared by 6 bases and J by 2 bases, with 10 bases between. From germline, CDR1 is MNHNS and CDR2 SASEGT. The CDR3 contains 13 residues. The CDR3 is CASRRDLNTEAFF. The DNA for the CDR3 is TGTGCCAGCAGGAGGGATTTAAACACTGAAGCTTTCTTT.

J is TRBJ2-1 and V is TRBV4-2; D might be TRBD2 (6 bases). Trimming took off 0 bases at V and 0 bases at J, with 6 bases between the two ends. The CDR3 covers 15 residues. CDR1 and CDR2 (germline): LGHNA, YNFKEQ. The CDR3 DNA reads TGTGCCAGCAGCCAAGATAGCGGCTCCTACAATGAGCAGTTCTTC. Its protein product is CASSQDSGSYNEQFF.

The rearrangement joins TRBV6-1 to TRBJ1-1; D uncertain. Between the trimmed V and J ends, which lost 0 bases and 7 bases, there was a span of 18 bases. CDR1 is MNHNS and CDR2 is SASEGT in the germline V gene. The CDR3 covers 16 residues. For the CDR3, the DNA is TGTGCCAGCAGTGAAGCTGTATATCGGCAGGCCCGTGAAGCTTTCTTT. Translating gives CASSEAVYRQAREAFF.

This clone has a handful of counts. The chain carries TRBV28 and TRBJ2-3; the D gene is possibly TRBD1 (5 bases). The germline V gene has CDR1 MDHEN and CDR2 SYDVKM. V was trimmed by 1 base and J by 0 bases, leaving 8 bases between them. The length of the CDR3 is 15 residues. Written as DNA, the CDR3 is TGTGCCAGCAGTTTATCAGGGATTAGCACAGATACGCAGTATTTT. It translates to CASSLSGISTDTQYF.

The chain combines TRBV29-1 with TRBJ2-1, with D maybe TRBD2 (7 bases). CDR3 length: 18 amino acids. V lost 6 bases, J lost 5 bases, and 29 bases lay in between. CDR1 is SQVTM, CDR2 ANQGSEA, per germline. DNA of the CDR3: TGCAGCGTCCCCCCGACGCCTCACGAGGCGGGGGACAACAATGAGCAGTTCTTC. Translating gives CSVPPTPHEAGDNNEQFF.

The rearrangement joins TRBV7-9 to TRBJ1-1, with D possibly being TRBD1 (5 bases). Trimming shortened V by 2 bases and J by 8 bases, and 9 bases separated the two germline ends. The CDR3 extends over 12 amino acids. Germline lookup yields CDR1 SEHNR and CDR2 FQNEAQ (reference sequence). The CDR3 spells CASSLMTDEAFF. The CDR3 DNA sequence: TGTGCCAGCAGCTTAATGACAGACGAAGCTTTCTTT.

This clone was seen a single time. The rearrangement links TRBV19 to TRBJ1-5, with a weak D call TRBD1 (5 bases). The germline V and J ends were trimmed by 1 base and 0 bases, with 10 bases remaining between them. The CDR3 is made up of 16 amino acids. Germline loops: CDR1 LNHDA, CDR2 SQIVND (reference sequence). The CDR3 spells CASSIVWGGSNQPQHF. The CDR3 DNA follows: TGTGCCAGTAGTATAGTTTGGGGGGGTAGCAATCAGCCCCAGCATTTT. Based on the CDR3 plus reference TRBV19 and TRBJ1-5, the full variable domain is DGGITQSPKYLFRKEGQNVTLSCEQNLNHDAMYWYRQDPGQGLRLIYYSQIVNDFQKGDIAEGYSVSREKKESFPLTVTSAQKNPTAFYLCASSIVWGGSNQPQHFGDGTRLSIL.

The V and J genes are TRBV4-1 and TRBJ1-2, with D maybe TRBD1 (5 bases). The CDR3 is 15 amino acids. Trimming left V 0 bases short and J 4 bases short, with 12 bases between. Germline V gene sequence: CDR1 MGHRA, CDR2 YSYEKL. CDR3 in DNA: TGCGCCAGCAGCCAAGAGGGACTAGAAAGCTATGGCTACACCTTC. Its translation: CASSQEGLESYGYTF.

The sample holds a few counts of this clone. The CDR3 bases are TGCGCCAGCAGCCCATTGACAGGGGGCATTTGGGCAGATACGCAGTATTTT. Amino acids: CASSPLTGGIWADTQYF. The rearrangement uses TRBV5-1 and TRBJ2-3; TRBD1 matches at 10 bases. The CDR3 is made up of 17 amino acids. CDR1 is SGHRS and CDR2 is YFSETQ in the germline V gene. V lost 4 bases to trimming and J lost 4 bases; unmatched junction nucleotides: 12. The full variable domain, with the rest looked up from reference TRBV5-1 and TRBJ2-3, is KAGVTQTPRYLIKTRGQQVTLSCSPISGHRSVSWYQQTPGQGLQFLFEYFSETQRNKGNFPGRFSGRQFSNSRSEMNVSTLELGDSALYLCASSPLTGGIWADTQYFGPGTRLTVL.

This clone was picked up a small number of times. The rearrangement links TRBV7-2 to TRBJ1-1; no reliable D call. The germline V and J ends were trimmed by 7 bases and 8 bases, with 14 bases remaining between them. Germline-derived CDR1 and CDR2 are SGHTA and FQGNSA. The CDR3 runs to 12 residues. The CDR3, as DNA: TGTGCCAGCACCGAATGGAGGGCCGAAGCTTTCTTT. Translation gives CASTEWRAEAFF.

The chain is built from TRBV18 and TRBJ2-1; D perhaps matches TRBD2 (6 bases). CDR3 size: 17 residues. In germline, CDR1 is KGHSH, CDR2 LQKENI. The V end was cut by 3 bases, the J end by 0 bases, with 15 bases between. The CDR3 reads CASSPMGLRSSYNEQFF. The CDR3, as DNA: TGTGCCAGCTCACCGATGGGACTCCGGAGCTCCTACAATGAGCAGTTCTTC.

The chain combines TRBV28 with TRBJ1-2, with D hard to call. V was cut by 8 bases and J by 2 bases, with 12 bases left in between. This CDR3 is 13 amino acids long. CDR1 is MDHEN and CDR2 is SYDVKM in the germline V gene. The CDR3 is CASLREPNYGYTF. CDR3 sequence (DNA): TGTGCCAGCCTGCGTGAACCCAACTATGGCTACACCTTC.

This clone showed up just a few times. V usage is TRBV4-3 and J usage is TRBJ2-7; D gene unclear. CDR1 is LGHNA and CDR2 is YSLEER in the germline V gene. Trimming removed 1 base from V and 0 bases from J, with 10 bases in between. The CDR3 length is 15 residues. The CDR3 spells CASSQGAKLSYEQYF. The CDR3 bases are TGCGCCAGCAGCCAAGGGGCCAAGCTCTCCTACGAGCAGTACTTC.

The chain couples TRBV5-4 to TRBJ2-7, with 9 bases that match TRBD1. From germline, CDR1 is SGHNT and CDR2 YYREEE (reference sequence). V trimming: 4 bases; J trimming: 7 bases; junction bases outside the gene matches: 12. This CDR3 region has 15 residues. The CDR3 here is CASSEGTGPSREQYF. CDR3 sequence (DNA): TGTGCCAGCAGCGAGGGGACAGGGCCTTCGCGGGAGCAGTACTTC.

The rearrangement uses TRBV7-2 and TRBJ2-3; 11 bases align to TRBD2. V shed 2 bases and J 4 bases; nucleotides not matched to a gene: 8. Germline V gene sequence: CDR1 SGHTA, CDR2 FQGNSA. CDR3 length: 17 residues. CDR3 region: CASSLKRLAGPSDTQYF. CDR3 coding DNA: TGTGCCAGCAGCTTAAAGAGACTAGCGGGACCCTCAGATACGCAGTATTTT.

Concerning this clone: Other DNA sequences from this sample encode an identical CDR3 as well. This chain links TRBV5-1 with TRBJ2-5; D remains unclear. Germline lookup yields CDR1 SGHRS and CDR2 YFSETQ. The CDR3 runs 14 residues. The germline V and J ends were trimmed by 0 bases and 0 bases, with 6 bases remaining between them. The CDR3 is CASSLGQYQETQYF. CDR3 in DNA: TGCGCCAGCAGCTTGGGCCAGTACCAAGAGACCCAGTACTTC.

As to this clone: A junction boundary mismatches the germline segment, possibly from a read error. This chain connects TRBV19 to TRBJ1-2, with 7 bases lining up with TRBD1. The germline V gene encodes CDR1 LNHDA and CDR2 SQIVND (reference sequence). CDR3 length: 13 residues. CDR3: CASSSGTDYGYPF. CDR3 sequence (DNA): TGTGCCAGTAGTTCCGGGACAGATTATGGCTACCCCTTC.

This chain links TRBV19 with TRBJ2-7, with D perhaps TRBD2 (6 bases). In germline, CDR1 is LNHDA, CDR2 SQIVND (reference sequence). CDR3 length equals 15 residues. Trimming took 7 bases from V and 2 from J, leaving 18 bases between them. The CDR3 loop is CASKTKEGPTYEQYF. The CDR3 bases are TGTGCCAGTAAAACTAAGGAGGGACCTACCTACGAGCAGTACTTC.

The V and J genes are TRBV29-1 and TRBJ2-2; 9 bases are a match to TRBD2. From germline, CDR1 is SQVTM and CDR2 ANQGSEA. The CDR3 contains 13 residues. V lost 6 bases to trimming and J lost 4 bases; unmatched junction nucleotides: 3. CDR3 protein: CSVVAGVTGELFF. The CDR3 DNA reads TGCAGCGTCGTAGCGGGAGTCACCGGGGAGCTGTTTTTT.